The rows below give T cell receptor beta chains drawn from one sample of a study of cytomegalovirus exposure and HLA in healthy donors. Sequencing used immunoSEQ multiplex PCR; TCRdb keeps in-frame clones, though not all of them. The repertoire includes hundreds of thousands of clones, around 90% of them detected once, and approximately 3.1% sits in the top ten. Sequencing was carried out using PBMCs. These receptors came from a woman aged 30 to 39 in good health and CMV-seronegative. Each CDR3 is given with its conserved first and last residue. The D gene is left open where the match is weak. The size field is filled for only some rows; it gives once, few, many or a size class.

D: .; J: TRBJ2-5; size: .; V: TRBV9; length: 18; CDR3: CASSVEGRAGTSQETQYF; DNA: TGTGCCAGCAGCGTAGAAGGCAGGGCAGGCACATCCCAAGAGACCCAGTACTTC
D: .; J: TRBJ2-7; size: .; V: TRBV9; length: 15; CDR3: CASSVGGDTSYEQYF; DNA: TGTGCCAGCAGCGTAGGTGGGGACACTTCCTACGAGCAGTACTTC
D: TRBD1; J: TRBJ2-4; size: .; V: TRBV5-6; length: 18; CDR3: CASSLGLGGFGAKNIQYF; DNA: TGTGCCAGCAGCTTGGGATTAGGGGGCTTCGGAGCCAAAAACATTCAGTACTTC
D: .; J: TRBJ2-7; size: .; V: TRBV7-9; length: 13; CDR3: CASSSQGSGEQYF; DNA: TGTGCCAGCAGCTCTCAGGGTTCTGGCGAGCAGTACTTC
D: TRBD1; J: TRBJ1-2; size: few; V: TRBV6-5; length: 12; CDR3: CATIRGRDGYTF; DNA: TGTGCCACCATCAGGGGGAGAGATGGCTACACCTTC
D: .; J: TRBJ2-5; size: .; V: TRBV4-3; length: 17; CDR3: CASSQGAGDWYQETQYF; DNA: TGCGCCAGCAGCCAAGGTGCCGGGGATTGGTACCAAGAGACCCAGTACTTC
D: .; J: TRBJ1-2; size: .; V: TRBV6-5; length: 13; CDR3: CASSATFNYGYTF; DNA: TGTGCCAGCAGCGCGACGTTTAACTATGGCTACACCTTC
D: TRBD2; J: TRBJ2-7; size: .; V: TRBV28; length: 16; CDR3: CASSSRGAGVAYEQYF; DNA: TGTGCCAGCAGTTCACGGGGAGCGGGAGTAGCATACGAGCAGTACTTC
D: TRBD1; J: TRBJ2-7; size: .; V: TRBV7-2; length: 14; CDR3: CASSFGTGTYEQYF; DNA: TGTGCCAGCAGCTTTGGGACAGGGACCTACGAGCAGTACTTC
D: TRBD1; J: TRBJ1-3; size: .; V: TRBV5-6; length: 16; CDR3: CASSLTGALSGNTIYF; DNA: TGTGCCAGCAGCCTGACAGGGGCACTCTCTGGAAACACCATATATTTT
D: .; J: TRBJ1-1; size: .; V: TRBV5-4; length: 14; CDR3: CASSLGGRITEAFF; DNA: TGTGCCAGCAGCTTGGGAGGGCGCATCACTGAAGCTTTCTTT
D: TRBD1; J: TRBJ2-2; size: once; V: TRBV7-9; length: 16; CDR3: CASSLGGQGFAGELFF; DNA: TGTGCCAGCAGCTTAGGCGGACAGGGCTTCGCCGGGGAGCTGTTTTTT
D: TRBD1; J: TRBJ2-3; size: .; V: TRBV27; length: 14; CDR3: CASRRQGSTDTQYF; DNA: TGTGCCAGCAGGAGACAGGGAAGCACAGATACGCAGTATTTT
D: .; J: TRBJ2-1; size: .; V: TRBV5-4; length: 12; CDR3: CASSLGKTDRIF; DNA: TGTGCCAGCAGCTTGGGCAAAACGGATAGGATCTTC
D: TRBD1; J: TRBJ2-5; size: .; V: TRBV9; length: 16; CDR3: CASSVGTGGPKETQYF; DNA: TGTGCCAGCAGCGTAGGGACAGGGGGCCCTAAAGAGACCCAGTACTTC
D: TRBD1; J: TRBJ1-3; size: .; V: TRBV7-2; length: 16; CDR3: CASSLRSGTGVNTIYF; DNA: TGTGCCAGCAGCTTGAGGTCTGGGACAGGGGTCAACACCATATATTTT
D: .; J: TRBJ1-1; size: few; V: TRBV27; length: 16; CDR3: CASSLWGTVMNTEAFF; DNA: TGTGCCAGCAGTTTATGGGGGACCGTCATGAACACTGAAGCTTTCTTT
D: .; J: TRBJ2-3; size: once; V: TRBV7-2; length: 15; CDR3: CASSLAFSRTDTQYF; DNA: TGTGCCAGCAGCTTAGCGTTCTCCAGGACAGATACGCAGTATTTT
D: .; J: TRBJ2-3; size: .; V: TRBV11-3; length: 15; CDR3: CASSQGTTLGDTQYF; DNA: TGTGCCAGCAGCCAGGGGACTACCCTGGGAGATACGCAGTATTTT
D: .; J: TRBJ2-3; size: once; V: TRBV2; length: 13; CDR3: CASSVVRTDTQYF; DNA: TGTGCCAGCAGTGTGGTTAGGACAGATACGCAGTATTTT
D: .; J: TRBJ2-7; size: .; V: TRBV18; length: 12; CDR3: CASSPQGSEQYF; DNA: TGTGCCAGCTCACCGCAGGGTTCCGAGCAGTACTTC
D: .; J: TRBJ1-1; size: once; V: TRBV27; length: 15; CDR3: CASSLTGQTGTEAFF; DNA: TGTGCCAGCAGCCTGACCGGACAGACGGGCACTGAAGCTTTCTTT
D: .; J: TRBJ2-7; size: .; V: TRBV5-1; length: 14; CDR3: CASSLGDDSYEQYF; DNA: TGCGCCAGCAGCTTAGGGGACGATTCCTACGAGCAGTACTTC
D: TRBD1; J: TRBJ2-7; size: .; V: TRBV25-1; length: 14; CDR3: CASIPGQGPYEQYF; DNA: TGTGCCAGCATCCCGGGACAGGGGCCCTACGAGCAGTACTTC
D: .; J: TRBJ2-7; size: .; V: TRBV30; length: 12; CDR3: CAWRAQSYEQYF; DNA: TGTGCCTGGAGGGCCCAATCCTACGAGCAGTACTTC
D: .; J: TRBJ2-7; size: .; V: TRBV5-1; length: 13; CDR3: CASSFSGSYEQYF; DNA: TGCGCCAGCAGCTTTAGCGGATCCTACGAGCAGTACTTC
D: .; J: TRBJ2-7; size: .; V: TRBV25-1; length: 15; CDR3: CASSESEGQKKEQYF; DNA: TGTGCCAGCAGTGAATCGGAGGGCCAAAAGAAGGAGCAGTACTTC
D: TRBD1; J: TRBJ2-2; size: few; V: TRBV19; length: 15; CDR3: CATMTGTGNTGELFF; DNA: TGTGCCACTATGACCGGGACAGGGAACACCGGGGAGCTGTTTTTT
D: TRBD1; J: TRBJ2-7; size: .; V: TRBV11-2; length: 15; CDR3: CASSSEGTGLNEQYF; DNA: TGTGCCAGCAGCTCAGAAGGGACAGGGTTGAACGAGCAGTACTTC
D: TRBD2; J: TRBJ2-7; size: once; V: TRBV4-2; length: 15; CDR3: CASSQEDGRTYEQYF; DNA: TGTGCCAGCAGCCAAGAGGACGGGAGGACTTACGAGCAGTACTTC
D: TRBD2; J: TRBJ2-5; size: .; V: TRBV5-1; length: 18; CDR3: CASSLTVSGRGTNETQYF; DNA: TGCGCCAGCAGCTTGACGGTTAGCGGGAGAGGTACAAACGAGACCCAGTACTTC
D: .; J: TRBJ2-7; size: .; V: TRBV27; length: 15; CDR3: CASSSQRVHSYEQYF; DNA: TGTGCCAGCAGTTCACAGCGGGTTCACTCCTACGAGCAGTACTTC
D: TRBD1; J: TRBJ2-7; size: .; V: TRBV19; length: 13; CDR3: CASSTGVAYEQYF; DNA: TGTGCCTCCAGCACAGGGGTGGCCTACGAGCAGTACTTC
D: .; J: TRBJ2-3; size: once; V: TRBV29-1; length: 13; CDR3: CSVEGQGGDTQYF; DNA: TGCAGCGTTGAAGGACAGGGAGGGGATACGCAGTATTTT
D: TRBD2; J: TRBJ2-7; size: .; V: TRBV6-5; length: 12; CDR3: CASSYGTNEQYF; DNA: TGTGCCAGCAGTTACGGGACTAACGAGCAGTACTTC
D: .; J: TRBJ2-5; size: .; V: TRBV5-5; length: 14; CDR3: CASSLEVIQETQYF; DNA: TGTGCCAGCAGCTTGGAAGTTATTCAAGAGACCCAGTACTTC
D: TRBD2; J: TRBJ2-1; size: .; V: TRBV10-3; length: 17; CDR3: CAITPASWAGGYNEQFF; DNA: TGTGCCATCACCCCAGCCTCCTGGGCGGGAGGATACAATGAGCAGTTCTTC
D: .; J: TRBJ1-1; size: many; V: TRBV21-1; length: 16; CDR3: CASSKRSPDRATEAFF; DNA: TGTGCCAGCAGCAAAAGGTCCCCGGACAGGGCCACTGAAGCTTTCTTT
D: .; J: TRBJ1-1; size: .; V: TRBV7-3; length: 14; CDR3: CASSLTPGGTEAFF; DNA: TGTGCCAGCAGCTTGACGCCGGGTGGCACTGAAGCTTTCTTT
D: .; J: TRBJ2-3; size: .; V: TRBV9; length: 14; CDR3: CASSATTGTDTQYF; DNA: TGTGCCAGCAGCGCCACCACAGGTACAGATACGCAGTATTTT
D: .; J: TRBJ2-1; size: .; V: TRBV29-1; length: 13; CDR3: CSGGLSSYNEQFF; DNA: TGCAGCGGGGGACTCAGCTCCTACAATGAGCAGTTCTTC
D: .; J: TRBJ2-1; size: .; V: TRBV28; length: 13; CDR3: CASSLGSYNEQFF; DNA: TGTGCCAGCAGTTTAGGTTCCTACAATGAGCAGTTCTTC